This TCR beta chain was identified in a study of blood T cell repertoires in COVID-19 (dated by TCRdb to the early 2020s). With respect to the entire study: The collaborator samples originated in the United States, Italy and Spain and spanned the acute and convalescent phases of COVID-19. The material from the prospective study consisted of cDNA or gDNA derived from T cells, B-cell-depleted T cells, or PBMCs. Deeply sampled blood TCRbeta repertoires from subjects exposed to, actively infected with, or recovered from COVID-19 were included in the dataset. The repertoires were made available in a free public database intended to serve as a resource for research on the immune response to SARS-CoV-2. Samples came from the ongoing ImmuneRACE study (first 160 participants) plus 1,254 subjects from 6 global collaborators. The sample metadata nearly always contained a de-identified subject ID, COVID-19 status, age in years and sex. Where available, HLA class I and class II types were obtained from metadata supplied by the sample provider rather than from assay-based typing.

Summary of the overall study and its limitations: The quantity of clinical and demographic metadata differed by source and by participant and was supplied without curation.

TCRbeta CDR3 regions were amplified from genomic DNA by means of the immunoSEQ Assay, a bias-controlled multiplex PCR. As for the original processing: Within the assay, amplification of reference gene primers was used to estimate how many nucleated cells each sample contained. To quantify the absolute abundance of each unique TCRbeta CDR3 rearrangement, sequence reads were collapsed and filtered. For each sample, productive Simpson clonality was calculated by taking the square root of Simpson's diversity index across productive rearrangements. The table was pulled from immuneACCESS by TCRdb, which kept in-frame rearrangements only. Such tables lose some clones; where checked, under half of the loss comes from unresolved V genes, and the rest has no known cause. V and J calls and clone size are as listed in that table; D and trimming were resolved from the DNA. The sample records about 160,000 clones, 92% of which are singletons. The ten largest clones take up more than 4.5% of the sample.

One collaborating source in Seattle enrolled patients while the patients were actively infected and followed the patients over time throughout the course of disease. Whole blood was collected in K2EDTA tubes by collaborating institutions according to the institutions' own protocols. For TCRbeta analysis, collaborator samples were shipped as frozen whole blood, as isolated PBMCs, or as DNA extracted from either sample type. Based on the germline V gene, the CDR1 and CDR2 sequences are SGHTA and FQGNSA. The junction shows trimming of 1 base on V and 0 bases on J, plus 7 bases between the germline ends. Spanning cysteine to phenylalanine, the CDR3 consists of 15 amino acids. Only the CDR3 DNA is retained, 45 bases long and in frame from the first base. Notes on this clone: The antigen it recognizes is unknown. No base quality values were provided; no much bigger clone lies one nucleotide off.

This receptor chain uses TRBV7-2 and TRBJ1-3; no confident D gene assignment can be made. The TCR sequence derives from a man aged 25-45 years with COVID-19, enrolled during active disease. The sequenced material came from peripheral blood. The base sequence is TGTGCCAGCAGCTTAGTAACAGCCTCTGGAAACACCATATATTTT. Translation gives CASSLVTASGNTIYF. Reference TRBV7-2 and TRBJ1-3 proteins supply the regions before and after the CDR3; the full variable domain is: GAGVSQSPSNKVTEKGKDVELRCDPISGHTALYWYRQSLGQGLEFLIYFQGNSAPDKSGLPSDRFSAERTGGSVSTLTIQRTQQEDSAVYLCASSLVTASGNTIYFGEGSWLTVV.